This T cell receptor beta chain was recovered during a study of identical twins. General study findings and limits: Cross-sectional statistics, not tracking of the same donors, supported the conclusions. Because invariant MAIT and iNKT cells could be present, zero-insertion analyses could be partly confounded.

This clonotype showed up many times. As yet, its antigen is unknown. A universal primer site was incorporated via template switching, and the cDNA contained unique molecular identifiers. TCRdb redid the calling of the 5' RACE reads with MiXCR, one entry per CDR3 protein. Here the sample spans 500,000 to 650,000 distinct CDR3 sequences, 7.1% being singletons. The CDR3 length is 14 residues. From germline, CDR1 is SGHRS and CDR2 YFSETQ. J was trimmed by 6 bases and V by 6 bases; bases with no gene match: 11. This sample also appeared in a second study, on yellow fever vaccine responses in identical twins.

The source of this sequence is a woman between 18 and 30 years old in good health. The V and J genes are TRBV5-1 and TRBJ2-7; TRBD2 agrees at 8 bases. Sequencing used PBMCs. CDR3 nucleotide sequence: TGCGCCAGCAAGCTCGCGGGAGGAACTGGCGAGCAGTACTTC. It is translated as CASKLAGGTGEQYF. Full variable domain (outside the CDR3, taken from reference TRBV5-1 and TRBJ2-7): KAGVTQTPRYLIKTRGQQVTLSCSPISGHRSVSWYQQTPGQGLQFLFEYFSETQRNKGNFPGRFSGRQFSNSRSEMNVSTLELGDSALYLCASKLAGGTGEQYFGPGTRLTVT.